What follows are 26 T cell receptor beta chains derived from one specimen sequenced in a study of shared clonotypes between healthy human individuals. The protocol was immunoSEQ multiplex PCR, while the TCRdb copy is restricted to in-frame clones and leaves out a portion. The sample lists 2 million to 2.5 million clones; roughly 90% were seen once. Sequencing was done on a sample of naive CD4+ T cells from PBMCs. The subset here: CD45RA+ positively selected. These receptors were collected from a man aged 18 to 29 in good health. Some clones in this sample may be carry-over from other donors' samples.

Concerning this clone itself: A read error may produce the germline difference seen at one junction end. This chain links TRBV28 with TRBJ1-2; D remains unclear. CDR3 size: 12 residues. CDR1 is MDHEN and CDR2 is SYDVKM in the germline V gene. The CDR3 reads CASSPSENILLF. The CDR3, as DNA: TGTGCCAGCAGTCCCTCAGAAAATATCCTCTTGTTC.

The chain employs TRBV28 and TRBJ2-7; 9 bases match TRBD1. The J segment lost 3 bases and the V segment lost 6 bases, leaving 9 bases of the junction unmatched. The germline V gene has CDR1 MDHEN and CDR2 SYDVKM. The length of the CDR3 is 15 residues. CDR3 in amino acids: CASRTEDRGFYEQYF. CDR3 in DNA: TGTGCCAGCAGAACGGAGGACAGGGGATTCTACGAGCAGTACTTC.

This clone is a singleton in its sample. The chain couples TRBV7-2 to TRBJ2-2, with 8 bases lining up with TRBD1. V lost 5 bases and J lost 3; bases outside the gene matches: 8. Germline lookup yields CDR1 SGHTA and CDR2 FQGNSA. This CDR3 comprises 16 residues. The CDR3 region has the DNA TGTGCCAGCAGCGTCGGGACAGGCACTTACACCGGGGAGCTGTTTTTT. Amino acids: CASSVGTGTYTGELFF.

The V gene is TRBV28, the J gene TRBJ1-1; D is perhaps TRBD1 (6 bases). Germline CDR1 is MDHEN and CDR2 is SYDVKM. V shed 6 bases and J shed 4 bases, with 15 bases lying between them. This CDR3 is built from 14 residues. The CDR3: CASSLYPGATEAFF. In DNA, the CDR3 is TGTGCCAGCAGCCTCTACCCAGGGGCCACTGAAGCTTTCTTT.

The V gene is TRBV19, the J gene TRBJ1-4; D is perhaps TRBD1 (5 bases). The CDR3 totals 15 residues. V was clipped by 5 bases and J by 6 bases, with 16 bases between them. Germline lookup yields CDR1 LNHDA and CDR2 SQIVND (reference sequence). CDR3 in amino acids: CASSGTAGRDEKLFF. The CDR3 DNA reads TGTGCCAGTAGTGGGACGGCAGGGCGTGATGAAAAACTGTTTTTT.

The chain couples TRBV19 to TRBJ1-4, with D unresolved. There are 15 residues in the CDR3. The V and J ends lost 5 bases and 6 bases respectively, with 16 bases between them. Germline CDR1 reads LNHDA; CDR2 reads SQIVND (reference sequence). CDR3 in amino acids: CASSSQGWYDEKLFF. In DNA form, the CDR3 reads TGTGCCAGTAGTTCTCAAGGGTGGTATGATGAAAAACTGTTTTTT.

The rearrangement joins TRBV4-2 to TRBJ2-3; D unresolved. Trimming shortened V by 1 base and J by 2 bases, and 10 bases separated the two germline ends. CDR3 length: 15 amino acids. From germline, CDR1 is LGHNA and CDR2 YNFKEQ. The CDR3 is CASSQAERYTDTQYF. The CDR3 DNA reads TGTGCCAGCAGCCAAGCGGAACGGTACACAGATACGCAGTATTTT.

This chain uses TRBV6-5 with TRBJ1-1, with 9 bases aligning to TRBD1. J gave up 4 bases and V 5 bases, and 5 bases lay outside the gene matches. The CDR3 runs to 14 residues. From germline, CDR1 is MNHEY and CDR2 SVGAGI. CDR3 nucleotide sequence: TGTGCCAGCAGTCCCGGACAGGGGATCACTGAAGCTTTCTTT. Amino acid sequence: CASSPGQGITEAFF.

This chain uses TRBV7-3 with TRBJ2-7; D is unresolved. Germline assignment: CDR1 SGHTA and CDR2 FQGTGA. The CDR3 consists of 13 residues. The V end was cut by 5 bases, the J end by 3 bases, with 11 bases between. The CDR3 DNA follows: TGTGCCAGCAGCCCAAGTGTCGTCTACGAGCAGTACTTC. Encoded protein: CASSPSVVYEQYF.

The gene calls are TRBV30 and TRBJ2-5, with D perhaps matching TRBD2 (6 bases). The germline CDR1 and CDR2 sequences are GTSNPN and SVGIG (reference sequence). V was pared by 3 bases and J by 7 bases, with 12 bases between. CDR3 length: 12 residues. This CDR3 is CAWSWGVGTQYF. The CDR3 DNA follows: TGTGCCTGGAGCTGGGGGGTAGGGACCCAGTACTTC.

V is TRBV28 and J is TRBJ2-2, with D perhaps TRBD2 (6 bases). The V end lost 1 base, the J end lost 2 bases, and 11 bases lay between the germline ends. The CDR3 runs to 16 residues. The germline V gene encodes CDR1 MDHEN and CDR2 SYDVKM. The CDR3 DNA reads TGTGCCAGCAGTTTATCCGGAGGGGATAACACCGGGGAGCTGTTTTTT. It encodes CASSLSGGDNTGELFF.

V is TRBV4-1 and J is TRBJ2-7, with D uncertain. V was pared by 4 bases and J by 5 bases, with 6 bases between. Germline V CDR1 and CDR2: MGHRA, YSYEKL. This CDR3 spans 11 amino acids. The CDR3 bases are TGCGCCAGCAGCCTTGGGGACGAGCAGTACTTC. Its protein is CASSLGDEQYF.

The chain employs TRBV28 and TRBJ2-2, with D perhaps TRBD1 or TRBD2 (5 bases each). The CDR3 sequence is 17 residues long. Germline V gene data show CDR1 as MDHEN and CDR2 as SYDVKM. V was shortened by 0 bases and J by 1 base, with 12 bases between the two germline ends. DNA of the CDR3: TGTGCCAGCAGTTTATGGGGGACGGGCGTGAACACCGGGGAGCTGTTTTTT. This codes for CASSLWGTGVNTGELFF.

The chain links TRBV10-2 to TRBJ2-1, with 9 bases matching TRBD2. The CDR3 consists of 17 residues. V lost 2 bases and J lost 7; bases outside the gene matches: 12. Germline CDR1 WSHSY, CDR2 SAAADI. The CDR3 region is CASSEPWSGRPGNEQFF. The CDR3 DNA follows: TGCGCCAGCAGTGAGCCTTGGAGCGGGAGGCCTGGTAATGAGCAGTTCTTC.

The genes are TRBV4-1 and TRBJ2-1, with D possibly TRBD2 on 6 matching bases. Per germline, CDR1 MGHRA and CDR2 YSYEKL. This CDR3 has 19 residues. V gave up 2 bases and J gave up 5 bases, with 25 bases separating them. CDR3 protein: CASSQQHQRPEGKHNEQFF. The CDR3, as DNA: TGCGCCAGCAGCCAACAGCACCAGCGACCGGAGGGTAAGCACAATGAGCAGTTCTTC.

CDR3 in amino acids: CASSEQGNTEAFF. The CDR3 DNA is TGTGCCAGCTCAGAACAGGGGAACACTGAAGCTTTCTTT. This chain uses TRBV18 with TRBJ1-1; the D gene is possibly TRBD1 (6 bases). Germline CDR1 and CDR2: KGHSH and LQKENI. This CDR3 has 13 amino acids. Trimming cost V 5 bases and J 1 base, with 8 bases left between them.

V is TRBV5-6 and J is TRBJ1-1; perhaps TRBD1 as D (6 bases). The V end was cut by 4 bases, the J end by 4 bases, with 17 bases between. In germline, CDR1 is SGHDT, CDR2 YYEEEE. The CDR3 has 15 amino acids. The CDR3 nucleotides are TGTGCCAGCAGCCCCCCAAGGGGGGGCATCACTGAAGCTTTCTTT. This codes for CASSPPRGGITEAFF.

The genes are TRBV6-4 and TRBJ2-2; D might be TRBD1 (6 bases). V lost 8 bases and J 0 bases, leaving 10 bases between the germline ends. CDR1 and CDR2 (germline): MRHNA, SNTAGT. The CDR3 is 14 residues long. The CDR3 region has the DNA TGTGCCAGCCGCGGACAGTCGAACACCGGGGAGCTGTTTTTT. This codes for CASRGQSNTGELFF.

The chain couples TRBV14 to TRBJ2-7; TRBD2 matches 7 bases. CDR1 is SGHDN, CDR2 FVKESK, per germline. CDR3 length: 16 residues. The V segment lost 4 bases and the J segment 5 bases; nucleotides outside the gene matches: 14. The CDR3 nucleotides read TGTGCCAGCAGCCGAATCGGGGAGCGGGACGCCAACGAGCAGTACTTC. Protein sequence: CASSRIGERDANEQYF.

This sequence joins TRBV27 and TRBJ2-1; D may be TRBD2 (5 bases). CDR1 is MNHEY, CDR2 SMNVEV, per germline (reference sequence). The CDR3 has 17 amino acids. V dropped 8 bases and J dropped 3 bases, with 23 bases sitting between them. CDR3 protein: CASGLIALPGSYNEQFF. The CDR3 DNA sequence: TGTGCCAGCGGACTCATCGCTCTTCCGGGGAGCTACAATGAGCAGTTCTTC.

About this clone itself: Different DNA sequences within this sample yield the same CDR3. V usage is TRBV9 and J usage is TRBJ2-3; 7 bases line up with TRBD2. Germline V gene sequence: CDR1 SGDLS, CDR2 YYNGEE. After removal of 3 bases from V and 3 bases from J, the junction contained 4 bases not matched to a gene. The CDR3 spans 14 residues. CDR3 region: CASSGGGSTDTQYF. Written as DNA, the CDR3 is TGTGCCAGCAGCGGAGGCGGGAGTACAGATACGCAGTATTTT.

The CDR3 loop is CSTGEVRIYNEQFF. The CDR3, as DNA: TGCAGCACAGGGGAGGTCAGAATCTACAATGAGCAGTTCTTC. V and J are TRBV29-1 and TRBJ2-1; weak D call: TRBD1 (7 bases). CDR3 size: 14 residues. The germline V gene encodes CDR1 SQVTM and CDR2 ANQGSEA. Trimming pared 8 bases from V and 3 bases from J, leaving 17 bases between.

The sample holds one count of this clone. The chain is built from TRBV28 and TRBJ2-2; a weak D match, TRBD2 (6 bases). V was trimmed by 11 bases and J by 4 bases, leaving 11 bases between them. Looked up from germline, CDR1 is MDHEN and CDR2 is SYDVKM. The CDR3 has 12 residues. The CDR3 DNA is TGTGCCGGGGAGGAAGGCACCGGGGAGCTGTTTTTT. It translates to CAGEEGTGELFF. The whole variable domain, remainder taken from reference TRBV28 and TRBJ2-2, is DVKVTQSSRYLVKRTGEKVFLECVQDMDHENMFWYRQDPGLGLRLIYFSYDVKMKEKGDIPEGYSVSREKKERFSLILESASTNQTSMYLCAGEEGTGELFFGEGSRLTVL.

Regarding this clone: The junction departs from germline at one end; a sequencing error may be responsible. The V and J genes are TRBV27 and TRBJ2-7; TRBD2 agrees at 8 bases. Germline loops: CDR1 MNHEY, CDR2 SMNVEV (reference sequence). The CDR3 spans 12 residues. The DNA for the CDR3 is TGTGCCAGCAGTTACCTCGGGAGGGCGGTTTCGTTC. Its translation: CASSYLGRAVSF.

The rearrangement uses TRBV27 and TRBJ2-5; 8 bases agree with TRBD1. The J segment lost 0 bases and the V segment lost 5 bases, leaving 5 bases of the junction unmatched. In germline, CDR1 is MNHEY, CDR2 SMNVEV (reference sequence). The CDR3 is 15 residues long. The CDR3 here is CASSKDRGNQETQYF. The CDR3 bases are TGTGCCAGCAGTAAAGACAGGGGAAACCAAGAGACCCAGTACTTC.

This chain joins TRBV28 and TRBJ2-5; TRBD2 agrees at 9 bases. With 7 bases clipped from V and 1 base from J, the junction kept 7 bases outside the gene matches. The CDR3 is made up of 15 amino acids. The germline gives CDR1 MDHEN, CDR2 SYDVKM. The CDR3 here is CASTLAGGPQETQYF. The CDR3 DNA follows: TGTGCCAGCACCTTGGCGGGAGGGCCCCAAGAGACCCAGTACTTC.